This entry features one TCR beta chain sequence. The antigen is unknown. 5'RACE template switching added a universal primer site and UMIs to TCR cDNA. Via MiXCR, TCRdb re-called the 5' RACE reads, giving one row per CDR3 protein. The sample shows 450,000 to 600,000 distinct CDR3 sequences, approximately 13% of them seen only once. The data derive from a study of T cells after yellow fever vaccination. Trimming cost V 5 bases and J 2 bases, with 10 bases left between them. Germline V gives CDR1 SGHNT, CDR2 YYREEE (reference sequence). The CDR3 loop spans 13 amino acids. General observations from the study: Clones from primary vaccination mostly reappeared after the booster (roughly 95% CD4, around 90% CD8).

This receptor was identified in a man between 25 and 39 years old who received the YFV17D yellow fever vaccine. The chain links TRBV5-4 to TRBJ2-5, with a possible D match to TRBD1 (6 bases). Sequenced here: PBMCs, sampled on the day of the yellow fever booster vaccination. The CDR3 reads CASRPGQQETQYF. CDR3 DNA: TGTGCCAGCAGGCCTGGACAGCAAGAGACCCAGTACTTC. Supplemented by reference TRBV5-4 and TRBJ2-5, the full variable domain reads ETGVTQSPTHLIKTRGQQVTLRCSSQSGHNTVSWYQQALGQGPQFIFQYYREEENGRGNFPPRFSGLQFPNYSSELNVNALELDDSALYLCASRPGQQETQYFGPGTRLLVL.